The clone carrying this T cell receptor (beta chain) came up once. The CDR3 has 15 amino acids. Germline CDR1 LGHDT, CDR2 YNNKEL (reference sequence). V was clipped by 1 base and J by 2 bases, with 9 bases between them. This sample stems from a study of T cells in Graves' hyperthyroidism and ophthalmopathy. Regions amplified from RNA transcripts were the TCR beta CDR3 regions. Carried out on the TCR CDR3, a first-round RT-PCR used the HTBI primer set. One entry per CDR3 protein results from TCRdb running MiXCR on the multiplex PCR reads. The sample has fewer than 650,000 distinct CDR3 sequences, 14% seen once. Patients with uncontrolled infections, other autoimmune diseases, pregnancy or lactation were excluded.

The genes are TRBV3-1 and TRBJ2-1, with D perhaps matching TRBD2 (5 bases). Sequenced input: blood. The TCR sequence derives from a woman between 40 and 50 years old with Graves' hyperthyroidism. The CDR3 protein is CASSQVSSAYNEQFF. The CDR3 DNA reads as TGTGCCAGCAGCCAAGTCAGTAGCGCCTACAATGAGCAGTTCTTC.